Below, one TCR beta chain is given with its context. The antigen is not known. The sample is drawn from a study of cytomegalovirus exposure and HLA in healthy donors. The PCR contained 60 Vbeta and 13 Jbeta primers. Produced via immunoSEQ multiplex PCR; TCRdb's table is partial and in-frame only. This table holds roughly 200,000 clones, 83% found once. CDR3 length equals 15 residues. CDR1 is SGHTA, CDR2 FQGNSA, per germline. V dropped 8 bases and J dropped 5; count of bases not matched to a gene: 10. General observations from the study: Across HLA loci, a later analysis found differing TCR association rates, with DRB1 most and HLA-C fewest. A classifier reportedly called cytomegalovirus status with high sensitivity and specificity. In an earlier analysis, most TCR beta V segments were productive about 87% or about 30% of the time.

It was healthy bone marrow donors who served as donors. The sample taken for sequencing was PBMCs. The clonotype was recovered from a man aged 50 to 60 in good health and CMV-seronegative. The rearrangement joins TRBV7-2 to TRBJ2-3; 10 positions agree with TRBD2. The chain's CDR3 is CASGLYSGGRDTQYF. The CDR3 DNA reads TGTGCCAGCGGATTGTATAGCGGGGGGAGAGATACGCAGTATTTT.